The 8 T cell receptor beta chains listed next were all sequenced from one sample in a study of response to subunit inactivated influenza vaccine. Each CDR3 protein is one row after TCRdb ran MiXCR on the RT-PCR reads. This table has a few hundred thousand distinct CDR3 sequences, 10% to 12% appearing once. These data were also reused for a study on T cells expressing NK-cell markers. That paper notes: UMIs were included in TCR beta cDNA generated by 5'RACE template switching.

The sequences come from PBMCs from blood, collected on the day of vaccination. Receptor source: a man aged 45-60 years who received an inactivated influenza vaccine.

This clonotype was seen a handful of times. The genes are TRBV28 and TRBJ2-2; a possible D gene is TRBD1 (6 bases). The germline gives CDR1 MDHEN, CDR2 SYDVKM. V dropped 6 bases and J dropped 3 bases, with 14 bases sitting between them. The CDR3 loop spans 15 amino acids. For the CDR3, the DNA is TGTGCCAGCAGACAGGGTCGTAGGTACACCGGGGAGCTGTTTTTT. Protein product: CASRQGRRYTGELFF.

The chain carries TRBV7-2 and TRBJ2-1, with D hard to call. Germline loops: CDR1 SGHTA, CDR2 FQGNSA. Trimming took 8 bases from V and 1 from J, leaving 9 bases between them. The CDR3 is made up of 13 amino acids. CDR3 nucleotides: TGTGCCAGCGGGCGACCGTCCTACAATGAGCAGTTCTTC. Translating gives CASGRPSYNEQFF.

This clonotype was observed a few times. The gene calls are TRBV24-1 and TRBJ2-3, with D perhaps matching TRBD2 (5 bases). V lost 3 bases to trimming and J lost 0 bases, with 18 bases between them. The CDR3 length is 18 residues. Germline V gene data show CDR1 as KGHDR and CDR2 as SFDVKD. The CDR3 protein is CATSDTRSGGPSTDTQYF. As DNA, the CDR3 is TGTGCCACCAGTGATACCCGGAGCGGCGGGCCAAGCACAGATACGCAGTATTTT.

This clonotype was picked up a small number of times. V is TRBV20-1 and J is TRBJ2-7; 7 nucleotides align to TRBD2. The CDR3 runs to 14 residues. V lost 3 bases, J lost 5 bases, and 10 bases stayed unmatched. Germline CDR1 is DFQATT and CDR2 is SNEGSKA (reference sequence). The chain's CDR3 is CSASSRESPNEQYF. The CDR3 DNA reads TGCAGTGCTAGTTCGCGGGAGTCACCTAACGAGCAGTACTTC.

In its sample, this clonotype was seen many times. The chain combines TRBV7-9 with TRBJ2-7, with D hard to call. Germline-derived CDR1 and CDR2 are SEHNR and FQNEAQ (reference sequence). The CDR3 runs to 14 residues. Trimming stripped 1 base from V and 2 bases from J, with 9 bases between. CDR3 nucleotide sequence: TGTGCCAGCAGCTTAGGTGCGCAGACCTACGAGCAGTACTTC. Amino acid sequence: CASSLGAQTYEQYF.

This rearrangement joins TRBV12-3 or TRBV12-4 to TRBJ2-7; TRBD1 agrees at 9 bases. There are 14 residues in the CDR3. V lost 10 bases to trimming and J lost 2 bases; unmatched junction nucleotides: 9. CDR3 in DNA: TGTGCCACCGCCCGGGACAGGGACACCTACGAGCAGTACTTC. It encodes CATARDRDTYEQYF.

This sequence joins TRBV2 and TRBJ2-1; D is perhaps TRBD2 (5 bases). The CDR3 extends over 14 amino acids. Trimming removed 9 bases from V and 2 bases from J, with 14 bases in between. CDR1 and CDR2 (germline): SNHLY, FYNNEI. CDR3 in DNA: TGTGCCAGTCGCCCGGGGAATCCCTACAATGAGCAGTTCTTC. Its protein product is CASRPGNPYNEQFF. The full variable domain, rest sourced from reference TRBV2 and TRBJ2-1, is EPEVTQTPSHQVTQMGQEVILRCVPISNHLYFYWYRQILGQKVEFLVSFYNNEISEKSEIFDDQFSVERPDGSNFTLKIRSTKLEDSAMYFCASRPGNPYNEQFFGPGTRLTVL.

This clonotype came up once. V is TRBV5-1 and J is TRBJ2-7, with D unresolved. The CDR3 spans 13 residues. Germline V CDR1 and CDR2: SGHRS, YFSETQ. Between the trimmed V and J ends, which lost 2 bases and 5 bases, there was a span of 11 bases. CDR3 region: CASSLSLNHEQYF. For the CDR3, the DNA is TGCGCCAGCAGCTTAAGCCTGAACCACGAGCAGTACTTC.